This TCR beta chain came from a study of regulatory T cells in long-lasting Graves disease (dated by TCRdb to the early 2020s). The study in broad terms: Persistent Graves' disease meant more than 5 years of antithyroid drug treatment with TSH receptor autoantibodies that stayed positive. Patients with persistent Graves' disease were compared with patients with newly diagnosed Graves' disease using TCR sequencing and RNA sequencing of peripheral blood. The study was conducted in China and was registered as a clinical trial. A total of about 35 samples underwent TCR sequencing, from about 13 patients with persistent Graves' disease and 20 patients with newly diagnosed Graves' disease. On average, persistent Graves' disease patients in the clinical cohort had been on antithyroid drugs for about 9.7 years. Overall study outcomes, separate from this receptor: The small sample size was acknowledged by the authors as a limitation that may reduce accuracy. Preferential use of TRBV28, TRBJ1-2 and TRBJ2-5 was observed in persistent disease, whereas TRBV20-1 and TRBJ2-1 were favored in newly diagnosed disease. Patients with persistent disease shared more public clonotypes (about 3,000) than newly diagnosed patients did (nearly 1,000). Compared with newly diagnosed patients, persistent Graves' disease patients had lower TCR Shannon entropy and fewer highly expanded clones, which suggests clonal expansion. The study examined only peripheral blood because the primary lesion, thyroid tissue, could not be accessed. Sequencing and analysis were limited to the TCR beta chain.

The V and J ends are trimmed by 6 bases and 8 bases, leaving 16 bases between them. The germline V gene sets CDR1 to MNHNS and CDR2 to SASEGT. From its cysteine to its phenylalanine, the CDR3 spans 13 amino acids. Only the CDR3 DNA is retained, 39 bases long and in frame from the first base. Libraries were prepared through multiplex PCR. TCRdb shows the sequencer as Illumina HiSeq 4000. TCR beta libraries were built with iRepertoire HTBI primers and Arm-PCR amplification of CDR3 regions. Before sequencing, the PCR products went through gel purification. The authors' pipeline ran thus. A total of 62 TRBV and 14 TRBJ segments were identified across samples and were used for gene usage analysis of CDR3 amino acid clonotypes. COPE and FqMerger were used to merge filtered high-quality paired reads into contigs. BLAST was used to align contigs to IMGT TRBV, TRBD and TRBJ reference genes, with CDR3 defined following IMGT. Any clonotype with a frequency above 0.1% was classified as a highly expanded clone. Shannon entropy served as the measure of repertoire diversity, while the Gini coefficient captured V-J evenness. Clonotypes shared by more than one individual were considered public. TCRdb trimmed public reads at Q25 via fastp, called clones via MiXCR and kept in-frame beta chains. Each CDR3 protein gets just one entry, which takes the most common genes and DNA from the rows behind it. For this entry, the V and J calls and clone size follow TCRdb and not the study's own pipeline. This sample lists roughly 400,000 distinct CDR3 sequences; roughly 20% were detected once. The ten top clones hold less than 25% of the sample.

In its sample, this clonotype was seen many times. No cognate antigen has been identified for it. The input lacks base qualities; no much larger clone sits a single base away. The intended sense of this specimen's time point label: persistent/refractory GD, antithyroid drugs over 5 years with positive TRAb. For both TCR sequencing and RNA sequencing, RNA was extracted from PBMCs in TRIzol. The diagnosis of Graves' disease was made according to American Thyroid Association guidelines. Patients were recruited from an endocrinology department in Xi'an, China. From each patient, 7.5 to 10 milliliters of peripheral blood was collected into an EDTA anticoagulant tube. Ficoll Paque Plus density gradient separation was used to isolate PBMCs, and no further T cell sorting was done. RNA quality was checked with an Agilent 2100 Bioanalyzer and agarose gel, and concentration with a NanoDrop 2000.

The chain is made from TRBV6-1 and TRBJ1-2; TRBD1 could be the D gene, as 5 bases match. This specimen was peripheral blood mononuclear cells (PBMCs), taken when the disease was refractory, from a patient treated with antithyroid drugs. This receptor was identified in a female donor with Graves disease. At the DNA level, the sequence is TGTGCCAGCAGACGGGGGAGTTCGAGCGGCTACACCTTC. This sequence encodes CASRRGSSSGYTF.